This passage covers 9 T cell receptor beta chains from one sample sequenced in a study of T cell responses to AZD1222 COVID-19 vaccine. Clones were sequenced by immunoSEQ multiplex PCR, and TCRdb holds only the in-frame ones, with some missing. Seen here are about 130,000 clones, 85% to 90% observed once, and the top ten hold under 25%. Specimen: peripheral blood, collected on day 0 of AZD1222 vaccination. These receptors came from an adult in good health.

V and J are TRBV9 and TRBJ2-4; the D call may be TRBD1 or TRBD2 (5 bases each). CDR1 is SGDLS, CDR2 YYNGEE, per germline. This CDR3 spans 14 amino acids. V was clipped by 2 bases and J by 3 bases, with 9 bases between them. This CDR3 reads CASSVLGDKNIQYF. The CDR3 DNA follows: TGTGCCAGCAGCGTTTTGGGGGACAAAAACATTCAGTACTTC.

V is TRBV6-2 or TRBV6-3 and J is TRBJ1-1; D perhaps matches TRBD1 (5 bases). There are 16 residues in the CDR3. The germline gives CDR1 MNHEY, CDR2 SVGEGT. V lost 2 bases, J lost 2 bases, and 15 bases lay in between. CDR3 in DNA: TGTGCCAGCAGTTACCTCCCGGGGCCGGGAAACACTGAAGCTTTCTTT. Translated, it gives CASSYLPGPGNTEAFF.

J is TRBJ2-1 and V is TRBV29-1; 8 bases fit TRBD1. V shed 5 bases and J 1 base; nucleotides not matched to a gene: 10. Germline V CDR1 and CDR2: SQVTM, ANQGSEA. This CDR3 is 16 amino acids long. CDR3 protein: CSVHHPGQGSYNEQFF. The CDR3 DNA follows: TGCAGCGTTCATCACCCCGGACAGGGATCCTACAATGAGCAGTTCTTC.

The chain links TRBV15 to TRBJ1-6, with D tentatively TRBD1 (5 bases). With 0 bases removed from V and 8 bases from J, the gap between germline ends came to 14 bases. CDR3 length: 16 residues. Germline-derived CDR1 and CDR2 are LNHNV and YYDKDF (reference sequence). The CDR3 bases are TGTGCCACCAGCAGAGATCAAGCAGGGCAGGATTCACCCCTCCACTTT. This encodes CATSRDQAGQDSPLHF.

The chain has TRBV27 and TRBJ2-3, with 12 bases lining up with TRBD2. This CDR3 is 16 amino acids long. Germline CDR1 is MNHEY and CDR2 is SMNVEV (reference sequence). V shed 2 bases, J shed 3 bases, and the junction held 3 bases outside the gene matches. The CDR3 coding sequence is TGTGCCAGCAGTTTACTAGCGGGGGGGCCGACAGATACGCAGTATTTT. Residues: CASSLLAGGPTDTQYF.

V and J are TRBV9 and TRBJ1-2, with D perhaps TRBD1 (5 bases). The CDR3 totals 14 residues. The germline gives CDR1 SGDLS, CDR2 YYNGEE. V dropped 4 bases and J dropped 8 bases, with 18 bases sitting between them. In DNA, the CDR3 is TGTGCCAGCAGCCCTGTCCAGGGCCCGGAAGGCTACACCTTC. It translates to CASSPVQGPEGYTF.

V gene TRBV19 combines with J gene TRBJ2-1; 8 bases line up with TRBD1. The trim removed 6 bases at V and 1 base at J, leaving 11 bases unmatched. This CDR3 region has 17 residues. CDR1 is LNHDA, CDR2 SQIVND, per germline (reference sequence). The CDR3 is CASRSRGPPGSYNEQFF. In DNA form, the CDR3 reads TGTGCCAGTAGGAGCAGGGGGCCCCCAGGGTCCTACAATGAGCAGTTCTTC.

The chain uses TRBV19 and TRBJ2-7, with 9 bases identical to TRBD1. This CDR3 region has 14 residues. The junction had 3 bases not matched to a gene; V was cut back by 0 bases and J by 6 bases. The V gene's germline CDR1 is LNHDA and CDR2 SQIVND (reference sequence). The CDR3 reads CASSIDGQGIEQYF. CDR3 coding DNA: TGTGCCAGTAGTATAGACGGACAGGGGATCGAGCAGTACTTC.

The gene calls are TRBV15 and TRBJ1-4; 8 bases fit TRBD1. Germline V gives CDR1 LNHNV, CDR2 YYDKDF (reference sequence). Losses at the gene ends were 3 bases for V and 2 bases for J; bases not matched to a gene: 2. This CDR3 region has 15 residues. CDR3 region: CATSSWTGTNEKLFF. CDR3 bases: TGTGCCACCAGCAGTTGGACAGGGACTAATGAAAAACTGTTTTTT.